This T cell receptor beta chain was retrieved from a study of cytomegalovirus exposure and HLA in healthy donors. Study results and caveats: Based on reports, TCR beta sequences accurately predicted HLA-A and HLA-B alleles for most subjects. Roughly uniform depth of sequencing across donors was assumed in presence/absence analyses.

This clone appeared a few times. Its antigen is still unknown. It was with 60 Vbeta and 13 Jbeta primers that the PCR ran. TCRdb keeps only in-frame clones here, not all; method: immunoSEQ multiplex PCR. Seen here are about 100,000 clones, more than 80% observed once, and the top ten hold approximately 3.6%. The CDR3 is 15 residues long. Per germline, CDR1 LNHDA and CDR2 SQIVND (reference sequence). With V trimmed by 5 bases and J by 6 bases, 10 bases remained unmatched. The sequenced material came from PBMCs. V usage is TRBV19 and J usage is TRBJ1-5; TRBD1 matches 7 bases. This TCR came from a man younger than 45 in good health and CMV-seronegative. CDR3 sequence reads: CASSFNRGFSQPQHF. CDR3 nucleotides: TGTGCCAGTAGTTTCAACAGGGGTTTTAGTCAGCCCCAGCATTTT. The full variable domain, rest sourced from reference TRBV19 and TRBJ1-5, is DGGITQSPKYLFRKEGQNVTLSCEQNLNHDAMYWYRQDPGQGLRLIYYSQIVNDFQKGDIAEGYSVSREKKESFPLTVTSAQKNPTAFYLCASSFNRGFSQPQHFGDGTRLSIL.